This T cell receptor beta chain comes out of a study of blood T cells in healthy people across ages. Findings and limits, study-wide: Across the age range, TCR beta diversity per million T cells fell in a roughly linear way.

Regarding this clonotype: The antigen is unknown.

This CDR3 has 17 amino acids. Unmatched junction bases numbered 4, after V lost 2 bases and J lost 0 bases. Germline V gene sequence: CDR1 SGHTA, CDR2 FQGNSA. A J-beta primer mix and a sample-barcoded 5' primer were used in a second PCR of about 7 to 11 cycles. Using its own MiXCR run on the 5' RACE reads, TCRdb lists one record per CDR3 protein. This table holds about 800,000 distinct CDR3 sequences, less than 60% found once. The V and J genes are TRBV7-2 and TRBJ2-3; 11 bases agree with TRBD2. Sequencing input: blood. The TCR originated in a man of 80 years or more in good health. The CDR3 here is CASSLNVAGGSTDTQYF. CDR3 nucleotides: TGTGCCAGCAGCTTAAATGTAGCGGGAGGGAGCACAGATACGCAGTATTTT.